The clone carrying this T cell receptor (beta chain) was observed a handful of times. Germline loops: CDR1 SNHLY, CDR2 FYNNEI. The V and J ends lost 5 bases and 9 bases, in that order; junction bases with no gene match: 3. This CDR3 is built from 12 residues. The data originate from a study of identical twins. TCRdb re-analysed the 5' RACE reads in MiXCR, keeping a single row per CDR3 protein. The sample has 200,000 to 250,000 distinct CDR3 sequences, about 10% seen once. The receptor was isolated from a man aged 50-59 years in good health. The material sequenced was memory T cells sorted from blood. The chain is built from TRBV2 and TRBJ1-5; TRBD1 agrees at 8 bases. The DNA of the CDR3 is TGTGCCAGCAGTCAGGGGGCGACGCCCCAGCATTTT. Translation: CASSQGATPQHF.